This entry is about one TCR beta chain. This sample was taken from a study of Graves' ophthalmopathy and Graves' hyperthyroidism. Study in general: Stable hyperthyroidism was defined by absence of ophthalmopathy within 18 months of follow-up.

The CDR3 has 16 residues. V was clipped by 2 bases and J by 0 bases, with 13 bases between them. For repertoire sequencing, the TCR beta CDR3 regions were amplified from RNA transcripts. HTBI primers were employed in first-round RT-PCR, then a second-round multiplex PCR followed. TCRdb redid the calling of the multiplex PCR reads with MiXCR, one entry per CDR3 protein. Altogether 900,000 to 1,200,000 distinct CDR3 sequences are present, 35% to 40% being singletons, with the ten largest covering 11%. The origin of this receptor is an adult man with Graves' hyperthyroidism. The rearrangement uses TRBV12-3 or TRBV12-4 and TRBJ2-5, with no clear D. Specimen: peripheral blood or thyroid tissue (not recorded which). In DNA, the CDR3 is TGTGCCAGCAGTTTACGGGCTGGGTGGGACCAAGAGACCCAGTACTTC. It codes for CASSLRAGWDQETQYF.